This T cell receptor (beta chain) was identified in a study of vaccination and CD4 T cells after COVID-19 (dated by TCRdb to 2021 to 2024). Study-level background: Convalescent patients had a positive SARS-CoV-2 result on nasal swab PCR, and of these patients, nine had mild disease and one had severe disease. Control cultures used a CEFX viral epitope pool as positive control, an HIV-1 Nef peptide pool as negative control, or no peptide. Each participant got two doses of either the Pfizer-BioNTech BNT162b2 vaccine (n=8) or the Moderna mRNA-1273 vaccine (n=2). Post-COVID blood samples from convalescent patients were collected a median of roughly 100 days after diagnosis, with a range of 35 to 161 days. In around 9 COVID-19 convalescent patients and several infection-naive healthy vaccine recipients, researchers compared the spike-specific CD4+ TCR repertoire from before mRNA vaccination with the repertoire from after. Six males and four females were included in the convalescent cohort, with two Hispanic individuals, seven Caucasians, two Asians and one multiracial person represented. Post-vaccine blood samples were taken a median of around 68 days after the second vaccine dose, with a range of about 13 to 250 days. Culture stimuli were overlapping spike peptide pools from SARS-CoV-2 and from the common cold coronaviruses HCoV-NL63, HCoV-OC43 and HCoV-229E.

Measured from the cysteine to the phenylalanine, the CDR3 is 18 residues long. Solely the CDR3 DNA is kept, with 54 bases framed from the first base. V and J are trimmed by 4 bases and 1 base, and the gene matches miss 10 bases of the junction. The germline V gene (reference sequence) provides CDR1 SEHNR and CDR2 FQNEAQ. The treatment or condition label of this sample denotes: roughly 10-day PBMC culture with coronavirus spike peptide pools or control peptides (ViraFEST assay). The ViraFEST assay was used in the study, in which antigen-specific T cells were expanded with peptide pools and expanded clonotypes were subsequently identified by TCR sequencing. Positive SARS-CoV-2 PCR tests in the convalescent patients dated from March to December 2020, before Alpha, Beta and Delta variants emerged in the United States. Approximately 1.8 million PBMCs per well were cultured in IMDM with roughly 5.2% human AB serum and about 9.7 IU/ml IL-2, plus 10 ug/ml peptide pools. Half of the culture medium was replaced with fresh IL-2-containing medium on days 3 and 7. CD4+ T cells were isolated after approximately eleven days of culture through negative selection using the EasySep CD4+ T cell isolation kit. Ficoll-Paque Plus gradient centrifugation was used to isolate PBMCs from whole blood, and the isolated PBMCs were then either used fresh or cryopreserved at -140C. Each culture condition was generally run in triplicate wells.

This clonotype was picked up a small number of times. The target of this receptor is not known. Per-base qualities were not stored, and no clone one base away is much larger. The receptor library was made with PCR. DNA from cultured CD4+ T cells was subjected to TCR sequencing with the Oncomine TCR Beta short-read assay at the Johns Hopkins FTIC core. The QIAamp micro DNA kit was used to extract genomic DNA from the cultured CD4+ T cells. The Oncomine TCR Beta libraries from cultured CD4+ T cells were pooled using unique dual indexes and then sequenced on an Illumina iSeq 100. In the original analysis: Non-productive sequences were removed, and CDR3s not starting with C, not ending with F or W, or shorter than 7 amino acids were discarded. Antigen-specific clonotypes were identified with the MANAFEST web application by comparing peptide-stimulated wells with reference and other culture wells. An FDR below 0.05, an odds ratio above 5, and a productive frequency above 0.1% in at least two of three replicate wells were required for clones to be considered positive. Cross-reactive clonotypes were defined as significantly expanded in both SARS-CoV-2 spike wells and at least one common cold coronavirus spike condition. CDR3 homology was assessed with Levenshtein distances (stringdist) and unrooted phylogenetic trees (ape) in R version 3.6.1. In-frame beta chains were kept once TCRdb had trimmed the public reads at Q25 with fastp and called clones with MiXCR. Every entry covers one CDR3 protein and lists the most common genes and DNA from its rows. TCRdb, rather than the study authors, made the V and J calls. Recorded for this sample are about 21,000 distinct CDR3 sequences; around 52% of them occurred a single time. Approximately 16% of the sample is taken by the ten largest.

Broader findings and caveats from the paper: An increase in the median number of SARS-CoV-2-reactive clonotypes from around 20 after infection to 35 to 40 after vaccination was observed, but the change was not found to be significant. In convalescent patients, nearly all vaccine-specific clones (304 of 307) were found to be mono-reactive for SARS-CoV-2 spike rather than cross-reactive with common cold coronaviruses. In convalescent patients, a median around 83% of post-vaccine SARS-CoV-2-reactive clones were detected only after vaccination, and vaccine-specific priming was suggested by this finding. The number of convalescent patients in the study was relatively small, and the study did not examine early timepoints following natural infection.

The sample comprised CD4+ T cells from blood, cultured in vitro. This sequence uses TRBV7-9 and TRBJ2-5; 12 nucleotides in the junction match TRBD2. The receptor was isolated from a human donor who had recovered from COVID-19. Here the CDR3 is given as CASSSRLAGALPQETQYF. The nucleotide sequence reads TGTGCCAGCAGCTCAAGACTAGCGGGGGCCTTACCCCAAGAGACCCAGTACTTC.